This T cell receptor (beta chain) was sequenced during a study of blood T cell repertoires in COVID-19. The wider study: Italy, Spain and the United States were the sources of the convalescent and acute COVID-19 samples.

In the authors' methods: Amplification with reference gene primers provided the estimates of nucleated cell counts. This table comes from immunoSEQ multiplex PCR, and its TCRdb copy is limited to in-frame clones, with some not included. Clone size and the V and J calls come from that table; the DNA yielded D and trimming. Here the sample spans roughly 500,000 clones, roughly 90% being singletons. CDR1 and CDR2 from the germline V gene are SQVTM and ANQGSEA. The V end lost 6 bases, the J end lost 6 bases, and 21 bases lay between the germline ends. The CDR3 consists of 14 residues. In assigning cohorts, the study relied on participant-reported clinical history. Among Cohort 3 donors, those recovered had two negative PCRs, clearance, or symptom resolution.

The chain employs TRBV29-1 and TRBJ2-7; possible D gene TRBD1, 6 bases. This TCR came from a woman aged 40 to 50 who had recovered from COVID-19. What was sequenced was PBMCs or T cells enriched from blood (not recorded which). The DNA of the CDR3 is TGCAGCGTCGTGATTAGGGGGTTTGATGGCGAGCAGTACTTC. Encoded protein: CSVVIRGFDGEQYF.